What follows are 8 T cell receptor beta chains derived from one specimen sequenced in a study of T cells in Graves' hyperthyroidism and ophthalmopathy. There were TCR beta CDR3 regions amplified from RNA transcripts. First-round RT-PCR with HTBI primers amplified the TCR CDR3 region. Each CDR3 protein is one row after TCRdb ran MiXCR on the multiplex PCR reads. The sample holds about half a million distinct CDR3 sequences, roughly a quarter seen once. The source material was blood. The receptor set was obtained from a woman in her twenties or thirties with Graves' ophthalmopathy.

The sample holds many counts of this clonotype. The gene calls are TRBV6-1 and TRBJ1-2; weak D call: TRBD1 (6 bases). Trimming shortened V by 6 bases and J by 7 bases, and 18 bases separated the two germline ends. Per germline, CDR1 MNHNS and CDR2 SASEGT. The CDR3 runs to 14 residues. In DNA form, the CDR3 reads TGTGCCAGCAGCAAGAATGGGGGGGCAGGTGGCTACACCTTC. Its translation: CASSKNGGAGGYTF.

J is TRBJ2-5 and V is TRBV7-9; D possibly uses TRBD1 or TRBD2 (5 bases each). V lost 3 bases and J lost 5, with 16 bases in between. From germline, CDR1 is SEHNR and CDR2 FQNEAQ (reference sequence). The CDR3 has 15 amino acids. This chain's CDR3 is CASSLPGTIGETQYF. CDR3 DNA: TGTGCCAGCAGCTTGCCGGGGACGATTGGGGAGACCCAGTACTTC.

This clonotype was detected ten times or more. This chain uses TRBV20-1 with TRBJ1-5; D is ambiguous. CDR3 size: 14 residues. Germline CDR1 and CDR2: DFQATT and SNEGSKA (reference sequence). Trimming stripped 4 bases from V and 9 bases from J, with 19 bases between. Here the CDR3 DNA reads TGCAGTGCTAACCCCTCCAATGGCGTGGGGCCCCAGCATTTT. This sequence encodes CSANPSNGVGPQHF.

There are many counts of this clonotype. The V gene is TRBV6-1, the J gene TRBJ1-2, with 9 bases identical to TRBD1. There are 16 residues in the CDR3. Germline-derived CDR1 and CDR2 are MNHNS and SASEGT. V lost 4 bases to trimming and J lost 1 base; unmatched junction nucleotides: 7. CDR3 DNA: TGTGCCAGCAGTGTCGGACAGGGGACCGATAACTATGGCTACACCTTC. Its translation is CASSVGQGTDNYGYTF.

The table lists this clonotype with a few counts. The rearrangement links TRBV19 to TRBJ1-1; D is uncertain. V lost 3 bases and J lost 0, with 14 bases in between. Germline V gene sequence: CDR1 LNHDA, CDR2 SQIVND (reference sequence). The CDR3 has 16 residues. DNA of the CDR3: TGTGCCAGTAGTATCAGAGCCCGGAGGCTGAACACTGAAGCTTTCTTT. As protein: CASSIRARRLNTEAFF.

In this sample, this clonotype turned up many times. The chain joins TRBV6-1 to TRBJ1-1; 8 bases match TRBD1. V lost 5 bases, J lost 2 bases, and 10 bases stayed unmatched. CDR1 and CDR2 from the germline V gene are MNHNS and SASEGT. This CDR3 has 16 residues. CDR3 sequence reads: CASSQPPTGANTEAFF. The CDR3 region has the DNA TGTGCCAGCAGTCAACCCCCGACAGGGGCTAACACTGAAGCTTTCTTT.

This clonotype was observed many times. The chain joins TRBV27 to TRBJ2-7; perhaps TRBD2 as D (5 bases). The CDR3 consists of 14 residues. Germline V gene sequence: CDR1 MNHEY, CDR2 SMNVEV (reference sequence). Trimming took 2 bases from V and 3 from J, leaving 11 bases between them. The CDR3, as DNA: TGTGCCAGCAGTTTAAACCCGGGAAACTACGAGCAGTACTTC. This sequence encodes CASSLNPGNYEQYF.

Comment on this clonotype: A junction boundary mismatches the germline segment, possibly from a read error. The rearrangement joins TRBV3-1 to TRBJ1-1, with D possibly TRBD1 on 5 matching bases. Germline loops: CDR1 LGHDT, CDR2 YNNKEL (reference sequence). The CDR3 runs 15 residues. The CDR3: CTSSQRDLRNTEAFF. The DNA of the CDR3 is TGTACCAGCAGCCAGAGGGACCTAAGGAACACTGAAGCTTTCTTT.